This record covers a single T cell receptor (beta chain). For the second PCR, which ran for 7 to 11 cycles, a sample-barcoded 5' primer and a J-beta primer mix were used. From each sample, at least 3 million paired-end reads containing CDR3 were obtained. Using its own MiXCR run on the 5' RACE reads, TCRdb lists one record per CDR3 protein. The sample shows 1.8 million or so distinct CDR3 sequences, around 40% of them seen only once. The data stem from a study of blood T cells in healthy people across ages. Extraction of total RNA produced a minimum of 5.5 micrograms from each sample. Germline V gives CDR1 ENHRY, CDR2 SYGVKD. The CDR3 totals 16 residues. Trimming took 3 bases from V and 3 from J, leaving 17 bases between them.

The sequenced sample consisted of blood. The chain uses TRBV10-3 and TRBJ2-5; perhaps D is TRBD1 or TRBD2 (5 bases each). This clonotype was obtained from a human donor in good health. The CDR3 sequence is CAISDLGQGEEETQYF. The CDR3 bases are TGTGCCATCAGTGATTTGGGCCAGGGAGAGGAAGAGACCCAGTACTTC.